This record concerns one T cell receptor beta chain sequence. Each patient presented with locally advanced or metastatic urothelial carcinoma. The V gene's germline CDR1 is MDHEN and CDR2 SYDVKM. The CDR3 covers 13 residues. V lost 10 bases to trimming and J lost 9 bases; unmatched junction nucleotides: 14. In each PCR, synthetic TCR analog templates were spiked in. The protocol was immunoSEQ multiplex PCR, while the TCRdb copy is restricted to in-frame clones and leaves out a portion. This sample has 55,000 to 70,000 clones; roughly 80% occur once, and the top ten carry about 4.5%. The data were taken from a study of PD-L1 blockade in urothelial cancer.

The receptor comes from a man between 65 and 79 years old with urothelial cancer. Sequenced here: PBMCs, sampled around atezolizumab (anti-PD-L1) treatment. This rearrangement joins TRBV28 to TRBJ2-5; 7 positions agree with TRBD1. The CDR3 region has the DNA TGTGCCATTGAGGCTAGGGGGCTGGAGGCCCAGTACTTC. Amino acids: CAIEARGLEAQYF. The variable domain in full, completed from reference TRBV28 and TRBJ2-5, reads DVKVTQSSRYLVKRTGEKVFLECVQDMDHENMFWYRQDPGLGLRLIYFSYDVKMKEKGDIPEGYSVSREKKERFSLILESASTNQTSMYLCAIEARGLEAQYFGPGTRLLVL.